This entry concerns a single T cell receptor beta chain. Its antigen remains undetermined. Base qualities were left out, and no much larger clone turns up one base away. Taken from the germline V gene, the CDR1 and CDR2 loops are SGHRS and YFSETQ. Spanning cysteine to phenylalanine, the CDR3 consists of 14 amino acids. Only the CDR3 region is kept as DNA, spanning 42 bases read in frame from base 1. Compared with germline, V lacks 7 bases and J lacks 6 bases; bases without a gene match: 9. This sample is drawn from a study of blood T cell repertoires in COVID-19 (dated by TCRdb to about 2020). Study-level background: Samples from collaborators originated in the United States, Italy and Spain and spanned both the acute and convalescent phases of COVID-19. The samples were drawn from the first 160 participants of the ongoing ImmuneRACE study and from over 950 subjects provided by 6 global collaborators. A freely available public database, intended as a resource for researchers studying the immune response to SARS-CoV-2, is where the repertoires were released. Deeply sampled blood TCRbeta repertoires from subjects exposed to, actively infected with, or recovered from COVID-19 were included in the dataset. The prospective study material was composed of cDNA or gDNA derived from T cells, B-cell-depleted T cells, or PBMCs. A de-identified subject ID, COVID-19 status, age in years and sex were almost always included in the sample metadata. Where available, HLA class I and class II types were taken from metadata supplied by the sample provider and were not determined by assay-based typing.

Study-level results and caveats: Clinical and demographic metadata were provided uncurated, with the amount varying by source and participant.

One collaborating source in Seattle enrolled patients during active infection and followed them longitudinally through the course of disease. Collaborating institutions collected whole blood in K2EDTA tubes following their own protocols. For TCRbeta analysis, collaborators shipped samples in one of three forms: frozen whole blood, isolated PBMCs, or DNA extracted from either of those sample types. TCRbeta CDR3 regions were amplified from genomic DNA using the immunoSEQ Assay, a bias-controlled multiplex PCR. Per the original workflow: The number of nucleated cells in each sample was estimated from the amplification of reference gene primers within the assay. Sequence reads were collapsed and filtered to measure the absolute abundance of every unique TCRbeta CDR3 rearrangement. For each sample, productive Simpson clonality was calculated as the square root of Simpson's diversity index across productive rearrangements. In TCRdb, the immuneACCESS table is reduced to in-frame sequences with V and J assigned. These tables do not hold every clone; where another copy was compared, an unresolved V gene accounts for under half, and the others remain unexplained. V and J calls and clone size come straight from that table; D and trimming were deduced from the DNA. This sample is represented by fewer than 250,000 clones; 84% of them were singletons. 8% to 11% of the sample belongs to the ten largest clones.

The sample taken for sequencing was peripheral blood. The chain was built from TRBV5-1 and TRBJ2-1; TRBD1 fits 8 bases in the junction. The source of this sequence is a woman over 75 with COVID-19, enrolled during active disease. The DNA is TGCGCCAGCGCGGGACAGGTTTCTTCCAATGAGCAGTTCTTC. Its product reads: CASAGQVSSNEQFF.